The T cell receptor (beta chain) described here comes from a study of cytomegalovirus exposure and HLA in healthy donors. Overall study findings and caveats: Most of the TCR beta V segments (in an earlier analysis) were productive either about 90% or about 30% of the time. On later analysis, the bulk of CMV-associated TCR beta chains appeared to be HLA-restricted.

The CDR3 contains 16 residues. V lost 2 bases to trimming and J lost 4 bases, with 18 bases between them. Germline CDR1 and CDR2: LGHNA and YSLEER. Concerning this clone: Its antigen is unknown.

The PCR ran on 60 Vbeta and 13 Jbeta primers. The table came from immunoSEQ multiplex PCR; TCRdb's copy has only in-frame clones and leaves some out. The data show roughly 180,000 clones, approximately 81% seen once. The chain recombines TRBV4-3 with TRBJ2-7; weak D call: TRBD2 (6 bases). The receptor's source is a male donor in good health and CMV-seronegative. What was sequenced was PBMCs. Here the CDR3 DNA reads TGCGCCAGCAGCCAACAAGATAGATCGGGAGCGTACGAGCAGTACTTC. Translated, it gives CASSQQDRSGAYEQYF.